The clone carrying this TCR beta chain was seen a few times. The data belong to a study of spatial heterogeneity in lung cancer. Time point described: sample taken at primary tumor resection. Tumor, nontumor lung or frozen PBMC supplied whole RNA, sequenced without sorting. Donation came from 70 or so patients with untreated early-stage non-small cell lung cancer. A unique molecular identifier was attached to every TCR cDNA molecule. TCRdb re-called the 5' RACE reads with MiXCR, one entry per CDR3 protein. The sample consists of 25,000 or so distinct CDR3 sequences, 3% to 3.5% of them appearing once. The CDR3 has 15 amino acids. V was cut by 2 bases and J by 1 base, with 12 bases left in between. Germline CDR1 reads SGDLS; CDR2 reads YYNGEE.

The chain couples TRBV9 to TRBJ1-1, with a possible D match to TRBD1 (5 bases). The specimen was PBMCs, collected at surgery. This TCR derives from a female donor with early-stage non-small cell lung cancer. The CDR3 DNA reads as TGTGCCAGCAGCGTTGGAAAGGGACCGAACACTGAAGCTTTCTTT. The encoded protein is CASSVGKGPNTEAFF.